This TCR beta chain derives from a study of blood T cells in healthy people across ages. Next came a second PCR, run for about 7 to 12 cycles, which used a sample-barcoded 5' primer along with a J-beta primer mix. TCRdb re-called the 5' RACE reads through MiXCR, storing one row per CDR3 protein. The sample comprises approximately 1.5 million distinct CDR3 sequences, roughly 43% of which are singletons, and just over 4% rests with the top ten. The CDR3 sequence is 12 residues long. Trimming removed 4 bases at V and 8 bases at J, with 12 bases between. Germline loops: CDR1 DFQATT, CDR2 SNEGSKA (reference sequence).

The source of this sequence is a woman aged 18-35 years in good health. The sequenced material came from blood. The rearrangement uses TRBV20-1 and TRBJ2-1; D perhaps matches TRBD2 (7 bases). The CDR3 DNA reads as TGCAGTGCTAAGTCGGGGGGCGATGAGCAGTTCTTC. Translated: CSAKSGGDEQFF.